The present T cell receptor beta chain was sequenced within a study of blood T cell repertoires in COVID-19. Study-wide context: Sites in the United States, Italy and Spain provided acute and convalescent COVID-19 samples.

V lost 6 bases to trimming and J lost 4 bases; unmatched junction nucleotides: 9. The CDR3 runs 17 residues. Germline lookup yields CDR1 SQVTM and CDR2 ANQGSEA. This clone was seen a few times. Clones were sequenced by immunoSEQ multiplex PCR, and TCRdb holds only the in-frame ones, with some missing. This table has roughly 110,000 clones, 60% to 85% appearing once. It was during active infection that Seattle patients were enrolled and then longitudinally followed. The sequenced sample consisted of peripheral blood. The chain has TRBV29-1 and TRBJ2-1; 16 nucleotides line up with TRBD2. The clonotype originates from a man older than 75 with COVID-19, enrolled during active disease. DNA for the CDR3: TGCAGCGTGAGAGGGACTAGCGGGAGGGGATGGTACAATGAGCAGTTCTTC. Its protein product is CSVRGTSGRGWYNEQFF.